Listed below are T cell receptor beta chains from one sample, sequenced in a study of beta chain features in type 1 diabetes. Only in-frame clones appear in the TCRdb table, and some are missing; sequencing was by immunoSEQ multiplex PCR. The table records about 370,000 clones, approximately 15% of them present only once. The sample comprised naive CD4+ T cells from blood. All receptors derive from a woman aged 18-29 years in good health. Both conserved end residues are part of each CDR3. Fields, in order: clone size, J gene, D gene, V gene, CDR3 protein, CDR3 DNA. The D gene is left open where the match is weak. Clone size, where shown, is once, few, many, or a class for clones that have expanded.

few	TRBJ2-1	TRBD2	TRBV7-2	CASSYSGTSGSGLFF	TGTGCCAGCAGCTATTCCGGGACTAGCGGGAGTGGGTTGTTCTTC
few	TRBJ2-5	.	TRBV28	CASSLQIQAQYF	TGTGCCAGCAGTTTACAGATCCAGGCCCAGTACTTC
.	TRBJ2-3	.	TRBV18	CASSPTTRGMTDTQYF	TGTGCCAGCTCACCAACGACTAGAGGCATGACAGATACGCAGTATTTT
.	TRBJ2-2	TRBD1	TRBV28	CASSSRQGVGELFF	TGTGCCAGCAGTTCCAGACAGGGGGTCGGGGAGCTGTTTTTT
.	TRBJ2-7	TRBD2	TRBV9	CASSVDRLAGANNEQYF	TGTGCCAGCAGCGTCGATCGACTAGCGGGAGCTAACAACGAGCAGTACTTC
few	TRBJ2-1	.	TRBV5-1	CASSEGNEQFF	TGCGCCAGCAGTGAGGGCAATGAGCAGTTCTTC
few	TRBJ2-1	.	TRBV19	CASSKLGRTYNEQFF	TGTGCCAGTAGTAAGTTGGGGAGAACCTACAATGAGCAGTTCTTC
few	TRBJ2-3	TRBD2	TRBV9	CASSFGLAGASDTQYF	TGTGCCAGCAGCTTTGGACTAGCGGGAGCGTCAGATACGCAGTATTTT
few	TRBJ1-5	TRBD1	TRBV28	CASSRTGERQPQHF	TGTGCCAGCAGTCGGACAGGGGAGCGACAGCCCCAGCATTTT
.	TRBJ2-3	.	TRBV4-2	CASSHDQATDTQYF	TGTGCCAGCAGCCACGACCAGGCCACAGATACGCAGTATTTT
few	TRBJ2-7	.	TRBV28	CASSLVGTRAAYEQYF	TGTGCCAGCAGTCTCGTCGGGACACGGGCCGCCTACGAGCAGTACTTC
.	TRBJ2-3	.	TRBV30	CAWSRGRTDTQYF	TGTGCCTGGAGCAGGGGTCGAACAGATACGCAGTATTTT
.	TRBJ1-1	.	TRBV7-9	CASSFLQAFF	TGTGCCAGCAGCTTCCTTCAAGCTTTCTTT
.	TRBJ2-3	TRBD2	TRBV28	CASRTSGTTDTQYF	TGTGCCAGCAGGACTAGCGGGACCACAGATACGCAGTATTTT
few	TRBJ1-2	.	TRBV25-1	CASSEPGEHYGYTF	TGTGCCAGCAGTGAACCAGGGGAGCACTATGGCTACACCTTC
few	TRBJ2-1	.	TRBV7-9	CASSPQFLGIYSYNEQFF	TGTGCCAGCAGCCCTCAATTTCTCGGGATCTATTCCTACAATGAGCAGTTCTTC